This T cell receptor beta chain was identified during a study of T-cell reconstitution after alpha-beta-depleted transplantation in children. It was with unique molecular identifiers that the TCRbeta library was prepared. MiXCR, run by TCRdb on the PCR reads, gives a single entry per CDR3 protein. Among some 490,000 distinct CDR3 sequences listed, about 12% were seen once. CDR1 is SGDLS and CDR2 is YYNGEE in the germline V gene. V lost 0 bases and J 6 bases, leaving 13 bases between the germline ends. The CDR3 runs 14 residues. The sample was PBMCs from the stem cell graft donor, taken from the stem cell graft. The TCR sequence derives from a human donor who donated a stem cell graft to a child with combined immunodeficiency. The genes are TRBV9 and TRBJ2-7; D possibly corresponds to TRBD1 (7 bases). As DNA, the CDR3 is TGTGCCAGCAGCGTAGACAGGGGAGGCTCCGAGCAGTACTTC. This encodes CASSVDRGGSEQYF.